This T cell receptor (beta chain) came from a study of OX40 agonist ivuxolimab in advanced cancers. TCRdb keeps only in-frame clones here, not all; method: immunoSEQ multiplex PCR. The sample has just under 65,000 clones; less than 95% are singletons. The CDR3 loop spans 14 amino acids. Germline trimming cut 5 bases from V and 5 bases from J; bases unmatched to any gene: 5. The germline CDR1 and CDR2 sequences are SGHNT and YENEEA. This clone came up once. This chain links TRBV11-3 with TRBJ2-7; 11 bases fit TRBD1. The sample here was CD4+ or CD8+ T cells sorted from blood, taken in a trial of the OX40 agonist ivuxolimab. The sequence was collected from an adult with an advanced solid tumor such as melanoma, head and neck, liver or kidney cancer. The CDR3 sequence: CASSGRTGGNEQYF. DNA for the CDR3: TGTGCCAGCAGCGGCCGGACAGGGGGCAACGAGCAGTACTTC. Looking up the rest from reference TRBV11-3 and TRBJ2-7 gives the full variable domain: EAGVVQSPRYKIIEKKQPVAFWCNPISGHNTLYWYLQNLGQGPELLIRYENEEAVDDSQLPKDRFSAERLKGVDSTLKIQPAELGDSAVYLCASSGRTGGNEQYFGPGTRLTVT.